The clone carrying this T cell receptor (beta chain) occurred once. Its antigen is not known. This sample was included in a study of T cell responses to AZD1222 COVID-19 vaccine. The data were produced by immunoSEQ multiplex PCR, yet TCRdb's version contains in-frame clones alone and is incomplete. The sample holds some 55,000 clones, roughly nine tenths seen once. The CDR3 has 14 residues. V lost 9 bases and J lost 8, with 22 bases in between. From germline, CDR1 is MDHEN and CDR2 SYDVKM. Study-wide findings and caveats: The sample set comprised mostly white British donors with more females, and clonal diversity was possibly underestimated.

The sequence derives from an adult in good health. Sequenced here: peripheral blood, sampled on day 0 of AZD1222 vaccination. The chain couples TRBV28 to TRBJ1-2; D is perhaps TRBD1 (6 bases). The CDR3 region is CASSTGIGHRGYTF. The CDR3 DNA sequence: TGTGCCAGTTCAACAGGGATAGGGCATCGGGGCTACACCTTC.